One and the same sample provided the 9 T cell receptor beta chains below, sequenced in a study of blood T cells in healthy people across ages. Combining a sample-barcoded 5' primer with a J-beta primer mix, a second PCR ran for roughly 6 to 12 cycles. TCRdb re-called the 5' RACE reads with MiXCR, one entry per CDR3 protein. The repertoire holds roughly 2 million distinct CDR3 sequences, with around 48% as singletons. Sequencing used blood. The receptors were gathered from a woman between 40 and 55 years old in good health.

The chain carries TRBV5-6 and TRBJ2-5; no definite D call. Per the germline V gene, CDR1 is SGHDT and CDR2 is YYEEEE. V lost 1 base to trimming and J lost 1 base, with 11 bases between them. The CDR3 loop spans 15 amino acids. The CDR3 nucleotides read TGTGCCAGCAGCTTGCGAAGTTCCCTCCAAGAGACCCAGTACTTC. Amino acids: CASSLRSSLQETQYF.

This clonotype was counted only a few times. This chain uses TRBV7-9 with TRBJ2-5; possibly TRBD1 for D (5 bases). CDR1 is SEHNR and CDR2 is FQNEAQ in the germline V gene (reference sequence). Trimming removed 5 bases from V and 5 bases from J, with 15 bases in between. The CDR3 is 14 residues long. Here the CDR3 reads CASSPDRGLETQYF. CDR3 DNA: TGTGCCAGCAGCCCTGATAGGGGCCTCGAGACCCAGTACTTC.

The chain joins TRBV4-2 to TRBJ1-1; D remains ambiguous. CDR1 is LGHNA, CDR2 YNFKEQ, per germline. This CDR3 spans 15 amino acids. V was clipped by 1 base and J by 1 base, with 10 bases between them. The CDR3 loop is CASSQVTPPNTEAFF. CDR3 coding DNA: TGTGCCAGCAGCCAAGTGACACCCCCGAACACTGAAGCTTTCTTT.

This rearrangement joins TRBV11-1 to TRBJ2-7; TRBD1 matches 8 bases. The J call is in doubt because the DNA end fits TRBJ2-4 better. Germline values: CDR1 SGHAT, CDR2 FQDESV (reference sequence). CDR3 length: 14 residues. The CDR3 spells CASSNRGMGNIQYF. For the CDR3, the DNA is TGTGCCAGCAGCAACAGGGGGATGGGGAACATTCAGTACTTC.

Only a few counts were recorded for this clonotype. This rearrangement joins TRBV29-1 to TRBJ2-3; 13 bases map to TRBD2. The CDR3 has 16 amino acids. With V trimmed by 5 bases and J by 2 bases, 7 bases remained unmatched. Germline V gene lookup returns CDR1 SQVTM and CDR2 ANQGSEA. CDR3 amino acids: CSVTGTSGAHTDTQYF. CDR3 DNA sequence: TGCAGCGTTACCGGGACTAGCGGGGCCCACACAGATACGCAGTATTTT.

This clonotype was observed once. The chain has TRBV20-1 and TRBJ1-4; the D gene is possibly TRBD1 (5 bases). Per germline, CDR1 DFQATT and CDR2 SNEGSKA (reference sequence). Trimming shortened V by 6 bases and J by 8 bases, and 13 bases separated the two germline ends. This CDR3 comprises 12 residues. CDR3 amino acids: CSAPRQGEKLFF. CDR3 DNA sequence: TGCAGTGCCCCGAGGCAGGGCGAAAAACTGTTTTTT.

This clonotype occurred a few times. The V and J genes are TRBV25-1 and TRBJ2-7; the D is unclear. The CDR3 consists of 14 residues. The ends were cut back, 3 bases at V and 3 bases at J, with 12 bases in the middle. Germline lookup yields CDR1 MGHDK and CDR2 SYGVNS. The CDR3 bases are TGTGCCAGCAGTGATACGGGCACCCGCTACGAGCAGTACTTC. This codes for CASSDTGTRYEQYF.

The CDR3 reads CASSGGLGNIQYF. Written as DNA, the CDR3 is TGTGCCAGCAGCGGGGGGCTTGGGAATATTCAGTACTTC. The chain has TRBV5-6 and TRBJ2-4; either TRBD1 or TRBD2 may supply D (6 bases each). This CDR3 spans 13 amino acids. Germline CDR1 SGHDT, CDR2 YYEEEE. V lost 4 bases and J 10 bases, leaving 15 bases between the germline ends.

The chain links TRBV20-1 to TRBJ1-6; 12 bases line up with TRBD1. Trimming at V came to 6 bases and at J to 2 bases, leaving 2 bases not matched to a gene. Germline CDR1 DFQATT, CDR2 SNEGSKA (reference sequence). There are 15 residues in the CDR3. The CDR3 region is CSAGQGAAYNSPLHF. CDR3 nucleotide sequence: TGCAGTGCGGGACAGGGGGCCGCCTATAATTCACCCCTCCACTTT.